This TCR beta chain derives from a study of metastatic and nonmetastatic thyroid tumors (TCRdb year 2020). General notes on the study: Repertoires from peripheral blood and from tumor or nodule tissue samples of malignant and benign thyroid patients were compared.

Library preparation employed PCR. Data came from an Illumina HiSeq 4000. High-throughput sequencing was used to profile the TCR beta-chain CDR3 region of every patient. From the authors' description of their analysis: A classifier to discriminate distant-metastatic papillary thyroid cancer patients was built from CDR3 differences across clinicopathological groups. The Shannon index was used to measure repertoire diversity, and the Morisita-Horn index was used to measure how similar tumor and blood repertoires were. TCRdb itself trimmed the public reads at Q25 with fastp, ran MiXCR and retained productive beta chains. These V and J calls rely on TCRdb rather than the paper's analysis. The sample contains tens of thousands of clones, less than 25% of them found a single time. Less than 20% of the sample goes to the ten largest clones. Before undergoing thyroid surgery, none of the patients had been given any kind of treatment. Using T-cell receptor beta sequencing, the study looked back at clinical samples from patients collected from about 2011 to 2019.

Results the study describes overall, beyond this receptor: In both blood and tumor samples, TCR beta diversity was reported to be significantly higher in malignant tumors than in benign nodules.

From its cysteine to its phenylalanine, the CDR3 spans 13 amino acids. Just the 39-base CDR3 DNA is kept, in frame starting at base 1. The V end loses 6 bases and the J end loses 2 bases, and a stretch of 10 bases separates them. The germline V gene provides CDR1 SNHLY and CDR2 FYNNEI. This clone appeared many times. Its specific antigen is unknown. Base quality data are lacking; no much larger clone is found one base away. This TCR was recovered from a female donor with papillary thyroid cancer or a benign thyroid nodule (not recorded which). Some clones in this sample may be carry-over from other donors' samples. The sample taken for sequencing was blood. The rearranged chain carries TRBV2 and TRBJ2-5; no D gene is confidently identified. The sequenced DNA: TGTGCCAGCAGCGATACAGCACAAGAGACCCAGTACTTC. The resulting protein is CASSDTAQETQYF.